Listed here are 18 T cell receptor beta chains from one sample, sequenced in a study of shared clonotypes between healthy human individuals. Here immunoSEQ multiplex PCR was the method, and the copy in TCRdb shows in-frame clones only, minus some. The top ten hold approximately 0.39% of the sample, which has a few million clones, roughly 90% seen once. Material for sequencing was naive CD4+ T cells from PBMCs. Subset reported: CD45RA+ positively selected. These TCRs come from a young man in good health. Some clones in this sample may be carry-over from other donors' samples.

The CDR3 reads CAISSQGFQGTEAFF. The CDR3 DNA sequence: TGTGCCATCAGTTCACAGGGGTTTCAAGGGACTGAAGCTTTCTTT. The V gene is TRBV10-3, the J gene TRBJ1-1; 7 nucleotides match TRBD1. With V trimmed by 5 bases and J by 5 bases, 11 bases remained unmatched. The CDR3 has 15 amino acids. Germline V gives CDR1 ENHRY, CDR2 SYGVKD.

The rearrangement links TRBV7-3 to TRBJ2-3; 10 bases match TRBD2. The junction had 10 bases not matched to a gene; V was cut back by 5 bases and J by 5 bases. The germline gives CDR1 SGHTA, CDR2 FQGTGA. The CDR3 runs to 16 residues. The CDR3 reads CASSQGGLAGEDTQYF. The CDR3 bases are TGTGCCAGCAGCCAGGGGGGGCTAGCGGGAGAAGATACGCAGTATTTT.

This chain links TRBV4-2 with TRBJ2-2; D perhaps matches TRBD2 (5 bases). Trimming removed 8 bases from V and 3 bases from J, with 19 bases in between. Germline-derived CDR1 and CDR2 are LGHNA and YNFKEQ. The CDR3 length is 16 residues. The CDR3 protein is CASEADGERYTGELFF. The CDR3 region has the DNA TGTGCCAGCGAAGCCGACGGGGAGAGGTACACCGGGGAGCTGTTTTTT.

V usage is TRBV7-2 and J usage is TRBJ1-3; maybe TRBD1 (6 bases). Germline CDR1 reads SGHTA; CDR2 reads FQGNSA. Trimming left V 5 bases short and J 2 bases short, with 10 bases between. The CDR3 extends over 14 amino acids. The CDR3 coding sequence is TGTGCCAGCAGCCACGGACAGACTGGAAACACCATATATTTT. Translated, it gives CASSHGQTGNTIYF. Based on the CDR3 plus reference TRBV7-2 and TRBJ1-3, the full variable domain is GAGVSQSPSNKVTEKGKDVELRCDPISGHTALYWYRQSLGQGLEFLIYFQGNSAPDKSGLPSDRFSAERTGGSVSTLTIQRTQQEDSAVYLCASSHGQTGNTIYFGEGSWLTVV.

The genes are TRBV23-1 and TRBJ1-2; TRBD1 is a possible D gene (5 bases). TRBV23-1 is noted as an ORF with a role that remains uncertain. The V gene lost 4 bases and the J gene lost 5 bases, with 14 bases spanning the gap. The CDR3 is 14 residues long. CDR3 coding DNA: TGCGCCAGCAGTCCCCAGGGAACTAGGTATGGCTACACCTTC. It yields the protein CASSPQGTRYGYTF.

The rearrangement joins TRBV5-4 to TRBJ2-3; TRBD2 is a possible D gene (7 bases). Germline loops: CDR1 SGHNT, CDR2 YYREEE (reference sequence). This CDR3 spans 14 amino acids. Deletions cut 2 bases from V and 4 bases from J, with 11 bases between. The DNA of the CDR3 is TGTGCCAGCAGCTTAAGGGGGGGACCAGATACGCAGTATTTT. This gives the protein CASSLRGGPDTQYF.

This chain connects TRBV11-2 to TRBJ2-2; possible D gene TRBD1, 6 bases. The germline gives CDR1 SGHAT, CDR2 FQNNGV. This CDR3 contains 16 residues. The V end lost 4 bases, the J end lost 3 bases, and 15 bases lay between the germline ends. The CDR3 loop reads CASSSSNRVYTGELFF. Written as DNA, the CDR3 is TGTGCCAGCAGCTCTTCCAACAGGGTGTACACCGGGGAGCTGTTTTTT. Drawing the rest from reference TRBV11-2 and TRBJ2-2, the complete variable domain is EAGVAQSPRYKIIEKRQSVAFWCNPISGHATLYWYQQILGQGPKLLIQFQNNGVVDDSQLPKDRFSAERLKGVDSTLKIQPAKLEDSAVYLCASSSSNRVYTGELFFGEGSRLTVL.

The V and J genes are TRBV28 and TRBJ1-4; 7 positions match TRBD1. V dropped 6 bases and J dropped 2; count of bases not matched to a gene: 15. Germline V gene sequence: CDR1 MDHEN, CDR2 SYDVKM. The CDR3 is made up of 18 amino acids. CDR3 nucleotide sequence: TGTGCCAGCAGATTCGACAGGGTTTACGGGCGGACTAATGAAAAACTGTTTTTT. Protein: CASRFDRVYGRTNEKLFF.

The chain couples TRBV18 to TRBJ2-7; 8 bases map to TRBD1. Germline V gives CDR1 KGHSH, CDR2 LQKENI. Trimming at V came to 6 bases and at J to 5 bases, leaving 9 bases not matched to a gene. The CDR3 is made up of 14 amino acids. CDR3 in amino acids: CASSTDRGFDEQYF. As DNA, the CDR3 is TGTGCCAGCTCGACAGACAGGGGATTTGACGAGCAGTACTTC.

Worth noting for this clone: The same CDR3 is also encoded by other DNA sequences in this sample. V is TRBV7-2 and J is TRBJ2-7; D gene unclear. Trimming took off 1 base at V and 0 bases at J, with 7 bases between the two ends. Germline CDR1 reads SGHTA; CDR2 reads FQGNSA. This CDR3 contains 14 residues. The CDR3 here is CASSLGARSYEQYF. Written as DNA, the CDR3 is TGTGCCAGCAGCTTAGGGGCTCGCTCCTACGAGCAGTACTTC.

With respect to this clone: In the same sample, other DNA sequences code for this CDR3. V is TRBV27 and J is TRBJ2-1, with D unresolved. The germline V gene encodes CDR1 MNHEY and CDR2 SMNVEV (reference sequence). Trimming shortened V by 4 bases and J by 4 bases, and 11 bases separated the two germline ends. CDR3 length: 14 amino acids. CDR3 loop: CASSSGRAYNEQFF. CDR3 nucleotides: TGTGCCAGCAGTTCAGGCCGGGCGTACAATGAGCAGTTCTTC.

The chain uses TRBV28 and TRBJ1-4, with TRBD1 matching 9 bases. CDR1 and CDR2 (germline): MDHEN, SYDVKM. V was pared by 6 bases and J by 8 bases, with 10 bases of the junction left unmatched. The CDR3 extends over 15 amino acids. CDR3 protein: CASRKQGARLEKLFF. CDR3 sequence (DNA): TGTGCCAGCAGAAAACAGGGGGCGCGGCTGGAAAAACTGTTTTTT. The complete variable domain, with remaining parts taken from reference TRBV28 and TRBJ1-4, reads DVKVTQSSRYLVKRTGEKVFLECVQDMDHENMFWYRQDPGLGLRLIYFSYDVKMKEKGDIPEGYSVSREKKERFSLILESASTNQTSMYLCASRKQGARLEKLFFGSGTQLSVL.

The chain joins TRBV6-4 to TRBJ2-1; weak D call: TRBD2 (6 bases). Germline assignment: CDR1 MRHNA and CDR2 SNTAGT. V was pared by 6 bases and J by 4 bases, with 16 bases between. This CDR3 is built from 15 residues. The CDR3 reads CASSQLGAGYNEQFF. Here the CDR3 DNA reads TGTGCCAGCAGCCAACTTGGGGCGGGGTACAATGAGCAGTTCTTC.

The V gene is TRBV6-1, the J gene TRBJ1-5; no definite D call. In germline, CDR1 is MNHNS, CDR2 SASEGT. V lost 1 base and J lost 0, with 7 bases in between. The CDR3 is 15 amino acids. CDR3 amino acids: CASSEGVVSNQPQHF. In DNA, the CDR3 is TGTGCCAGCAGTGAAGGGGTGGTTAGCAATCAGCCCCAGCATTTT.

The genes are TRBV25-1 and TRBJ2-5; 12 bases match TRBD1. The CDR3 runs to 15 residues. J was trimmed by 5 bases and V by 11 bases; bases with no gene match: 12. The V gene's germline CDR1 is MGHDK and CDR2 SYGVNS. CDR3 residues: CASDNGDRGLETQYF. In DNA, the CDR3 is TGTGCCTCGGACAATGGGGACAGGGGGCTGGAGACCCAGTACTTC.

CDR3 nucleotides: TGTGCCAGCAGTTTATCGAGTAGTTGGGGCGGAATTGATCAGCCCCAGCATTTT. It translates to CASSLSSSWGGIDQPQHF. This rearrangement joins TRBV27 to TRBJ1-5; tentatively, D is TRBD1 (5 bases). The CDR3 is 18 amino acids. Between the trimmed V and J ends, which lost 0 bases and 5 bases, there was a span of 20 bases. The germline V gene encodes CDR1 MNHEY and CDR2 SMNVEV (reference sequence).

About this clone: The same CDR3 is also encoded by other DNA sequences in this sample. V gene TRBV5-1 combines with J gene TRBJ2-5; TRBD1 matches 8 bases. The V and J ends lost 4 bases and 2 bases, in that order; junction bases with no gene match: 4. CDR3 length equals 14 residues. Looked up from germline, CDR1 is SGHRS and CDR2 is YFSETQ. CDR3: CASSLGQGQETQYF. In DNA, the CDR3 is TGCGCCAGCAGCCTTGGACAGGGTCAAGAGACCCAGTACTTC.

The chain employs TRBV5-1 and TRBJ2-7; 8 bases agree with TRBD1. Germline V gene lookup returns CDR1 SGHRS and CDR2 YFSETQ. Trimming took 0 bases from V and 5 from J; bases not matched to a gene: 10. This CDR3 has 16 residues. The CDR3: CASSLGLSQGAHEQYF. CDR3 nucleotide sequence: TGCGCCAGCAGCTTGGGTCTCTCCCAGGGGGCCCACGAGCAGTACTTC.